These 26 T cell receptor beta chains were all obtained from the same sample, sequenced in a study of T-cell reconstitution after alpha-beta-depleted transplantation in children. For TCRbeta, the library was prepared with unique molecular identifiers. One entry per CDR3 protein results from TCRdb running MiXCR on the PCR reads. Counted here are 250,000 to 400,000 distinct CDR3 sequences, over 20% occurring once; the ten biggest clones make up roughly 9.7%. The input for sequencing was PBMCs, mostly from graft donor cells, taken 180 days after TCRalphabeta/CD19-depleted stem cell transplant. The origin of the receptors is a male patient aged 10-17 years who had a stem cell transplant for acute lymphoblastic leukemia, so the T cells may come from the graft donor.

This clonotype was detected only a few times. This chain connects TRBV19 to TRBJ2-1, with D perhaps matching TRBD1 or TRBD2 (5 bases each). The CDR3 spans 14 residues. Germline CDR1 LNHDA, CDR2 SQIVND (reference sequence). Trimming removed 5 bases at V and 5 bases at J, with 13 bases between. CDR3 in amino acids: CASSPRDPHNEQFF. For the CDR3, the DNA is TGTGCCAGTAGTCCCCGGGACCCCCACAATGAGCAGTTCTTC.

The CDR3 protein is CATAWVGESSYEQYF. The CDR3 nucleotides read TGTGCCACAGCATGGGTGGGAGAAAGCTCCTACGAGCAGTACTTC. The J gene is TRBJ2-7, the V gene TRBV27, with D possibly TRBD2 on 5 matching bases. Germline V gene sequence: CDR1 MNHEY, CDR2 SMNVEV (reference sequence). There are 15 residues in the CDR3. The V end was cut by 10 bases, the J end by 0 bases, with 19 bases between.

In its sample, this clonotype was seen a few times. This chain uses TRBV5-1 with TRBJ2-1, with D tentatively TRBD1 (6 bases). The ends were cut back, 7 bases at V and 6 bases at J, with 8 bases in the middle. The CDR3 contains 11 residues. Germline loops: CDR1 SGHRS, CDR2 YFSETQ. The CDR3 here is CASQGPNEQFF. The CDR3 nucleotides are TGCGCCAGCCAGGGGCCCAATGAGCAGTTCTTC.

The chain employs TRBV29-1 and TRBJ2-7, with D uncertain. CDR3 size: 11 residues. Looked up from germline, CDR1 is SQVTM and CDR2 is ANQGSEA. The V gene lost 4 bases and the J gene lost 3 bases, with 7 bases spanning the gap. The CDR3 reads CSVVGFYEQYF. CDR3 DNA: TGCAGCGTTGTAGGGTTCTACGAGCAGTACTTC.

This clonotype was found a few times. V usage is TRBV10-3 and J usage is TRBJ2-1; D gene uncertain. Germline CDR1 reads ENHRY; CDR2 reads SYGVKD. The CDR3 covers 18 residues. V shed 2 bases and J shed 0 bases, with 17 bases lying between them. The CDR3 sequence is CAISERPPSLSSYNEQFF. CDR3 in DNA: TGTGCCATCAGTGAGCGTCCACCCTCTTTAAGCTCCTACAATGAGCAGTTCTTC.

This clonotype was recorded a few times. In DNA, the CDR3 is TGTGCCAGCAGCCCCACAGGGAGCTCTGGAAACACCATATATTTT. This encodes CASSPTGSSGNTIYF. The chain combines TRBV7-3 with TRBJ1-3; possibly TRBD1 for D (6 bases). The CDR3 runs 15 residues. Germline assignment: CDR1 SGHTA and CDR2 FQGTGA. Between the trimmed V and J ends, which lost 5 bases and 0 bases, there was a span of 11 bases.

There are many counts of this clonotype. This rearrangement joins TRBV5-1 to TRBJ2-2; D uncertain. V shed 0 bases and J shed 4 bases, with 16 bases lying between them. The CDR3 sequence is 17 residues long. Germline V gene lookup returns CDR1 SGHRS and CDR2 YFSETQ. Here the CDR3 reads CASSLVKVSRFTGELFF. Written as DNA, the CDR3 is TGCGCCAGCAGCTTGGTTAAAGTAAGCCGATTCACCGGGGAGCTGTTTTTT.

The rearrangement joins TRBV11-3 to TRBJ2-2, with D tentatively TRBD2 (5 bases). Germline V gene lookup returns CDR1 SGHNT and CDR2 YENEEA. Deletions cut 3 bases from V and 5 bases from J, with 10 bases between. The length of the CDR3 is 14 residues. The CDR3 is CASSFKAETGELFF. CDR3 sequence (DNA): TGTGCCAGCAGCTTTAAAGCGGAGACCGGGGAGCTGTTTTTT.

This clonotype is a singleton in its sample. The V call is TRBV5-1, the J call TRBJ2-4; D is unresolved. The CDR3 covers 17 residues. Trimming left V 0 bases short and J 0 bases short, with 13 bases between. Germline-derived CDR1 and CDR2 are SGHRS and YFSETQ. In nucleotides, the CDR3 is TGCGCCAGCAGCTTGGAAGGGAACTCGTTAGCCAAAAACATTCAGTACTTC. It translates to CASSLEGNSLAKNIQYF. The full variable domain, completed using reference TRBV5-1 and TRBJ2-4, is KAGVTQTPRYLIKTRGQQVTLSCSPISGHRSVSWYQQTPGQGLQFLFEYFSETQRNKGNFPGRFSGRQFSNSRSEMNVSTLELGDSALYLCASSLEGNSLAKNIQYFGAGTRLSVL.

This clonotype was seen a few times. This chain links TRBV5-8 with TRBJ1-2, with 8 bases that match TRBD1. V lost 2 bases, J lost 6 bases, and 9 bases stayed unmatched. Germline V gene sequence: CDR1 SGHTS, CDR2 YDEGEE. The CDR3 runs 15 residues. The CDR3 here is CASSLWGTRGHGYTF. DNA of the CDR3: TGTGCCAGCAGCTTATGGGGAACCAGGGGGCATGGCTACACCTTC.

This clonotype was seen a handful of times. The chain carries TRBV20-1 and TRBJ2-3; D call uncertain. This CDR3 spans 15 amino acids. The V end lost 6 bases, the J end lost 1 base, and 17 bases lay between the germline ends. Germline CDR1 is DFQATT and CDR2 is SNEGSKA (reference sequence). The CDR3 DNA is TGCAGTGCAGATCCCCGTCAACTACGCACAGATACGCAGTATTTT. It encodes CSADPRQLRTDTQYF.

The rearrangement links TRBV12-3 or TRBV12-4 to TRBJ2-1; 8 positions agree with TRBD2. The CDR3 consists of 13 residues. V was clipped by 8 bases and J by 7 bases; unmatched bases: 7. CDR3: CASGPGGPNEQFF. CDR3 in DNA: TGTGCCAGCGGTCCGGGAGGGCCTAATGAGCAGTTCTTC.

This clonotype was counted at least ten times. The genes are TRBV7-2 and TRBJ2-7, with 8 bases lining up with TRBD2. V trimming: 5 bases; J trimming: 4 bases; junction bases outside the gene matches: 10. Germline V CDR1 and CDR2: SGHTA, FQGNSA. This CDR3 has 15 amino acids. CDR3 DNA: TGTGCCAGCAGCCCCGGGGGCGGGAGGCTTTACGAGCAGTACTTC. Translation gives CASSPGGGRLYEQYF.

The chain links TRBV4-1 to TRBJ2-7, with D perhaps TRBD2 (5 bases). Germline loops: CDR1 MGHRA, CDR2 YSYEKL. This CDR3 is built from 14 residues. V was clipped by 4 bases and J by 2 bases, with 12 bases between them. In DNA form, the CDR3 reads TGCGCCAGCAGCCTAACTAGTCGCACCTACGAGCAGTACTTC. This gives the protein CASSLTSRTYEQYF.

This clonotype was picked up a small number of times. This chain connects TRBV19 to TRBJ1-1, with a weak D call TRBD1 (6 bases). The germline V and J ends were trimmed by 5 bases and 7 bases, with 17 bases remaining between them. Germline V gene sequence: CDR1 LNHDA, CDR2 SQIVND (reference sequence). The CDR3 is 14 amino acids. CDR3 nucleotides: TGTGCCAGTAGTTCCAGGGGAACACCGGATGAAGCTTTCTTT. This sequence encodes CASSSRGTPDEAFF. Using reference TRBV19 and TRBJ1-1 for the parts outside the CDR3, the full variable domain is DGGITQSPKYLFRKEGQNVTLSCEQNLNHDAMYWYRQDPGQGLRLIYYSQIVNDFQKGDIAEGYSVSREKKESFPLTVTSAQKNPTAFYLCASSSRGTPDEAFFGQGTRLTVV.

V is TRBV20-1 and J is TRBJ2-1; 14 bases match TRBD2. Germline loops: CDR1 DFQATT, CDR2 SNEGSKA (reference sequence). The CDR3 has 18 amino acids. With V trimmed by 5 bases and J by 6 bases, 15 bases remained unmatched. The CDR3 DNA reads TGCAGTGCTGCGCGCAAGCCTCCCGGGACTAGCGGGAGCAATGAGCAGTTCTTC. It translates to CSAARKPPGTSGSNEQFF.

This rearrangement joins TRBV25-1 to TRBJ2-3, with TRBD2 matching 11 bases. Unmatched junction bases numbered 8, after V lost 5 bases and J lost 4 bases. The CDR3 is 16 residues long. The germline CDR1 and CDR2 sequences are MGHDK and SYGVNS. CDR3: CASSLAGGWFADTQYF. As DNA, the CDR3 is TGTGCCAGCAGTTTAGCGGGAGGGTGGTTTGCAGATACGCAGTATTTT.

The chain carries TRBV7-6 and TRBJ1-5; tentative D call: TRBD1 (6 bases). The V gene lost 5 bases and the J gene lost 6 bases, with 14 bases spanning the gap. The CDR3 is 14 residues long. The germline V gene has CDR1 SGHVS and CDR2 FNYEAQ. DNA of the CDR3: TGTGCCAGCAGCGCCAATCGGGGGCTTCAGCCCCAGCATTTT. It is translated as CASSANRGLQPQHF.

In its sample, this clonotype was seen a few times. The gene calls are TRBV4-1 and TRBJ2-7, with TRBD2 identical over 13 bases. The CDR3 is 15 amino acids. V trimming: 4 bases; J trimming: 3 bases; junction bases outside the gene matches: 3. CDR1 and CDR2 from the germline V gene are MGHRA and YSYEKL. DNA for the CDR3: TGCGCCAGCAGCCCCGGGACTAGCGGGGTCTACGAGCAGTACTTC. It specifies CASSPGTSGVYEQYF.

CDR3 nucleotide sequence: TGTGCCAGCAGCCCTCCTTCATACAATGAGCAGTTCTTC. Translated, it gives CASSPPSYNEQFF. This chain joins TRBV7-3 and TRBJ2-1; no reliable D call. The CDR3 is 13 amino acids. CDR1 is SGHTA and CDR2 is FQGTGA in the germline V gene. Trimming took 5 bases from V and 4 from J, leaving 9 bases between them.

The CDR3 loop is CATVGSMNTEAFF. The CDR3, as DNA: TGTGCCACGGTTGGTAGTATGAACACTGAAGCTTTCTTT. The rearrangement joins TRBV19 to TRBJ1-1; no clear D. Germline assignment: CDR1 LNHDA and CDR2 SQIVND (reference sequence). V lost 10 bases and J lost 0, with 12 bases in between. This CDR3 is 13 amino acids long.

CDR3 residues: CASSLGTVRMSFYNEQFF. CDR3 nucleotides: TGTGCCAGCAGTTTAGGGACTGTCAGGATGTCTTTTTACAATGAGCAGTTCTTC. This rearrangement joins TRBV27 to TRBJ2-1; TRBD2 is a possible D gene (6 bases). The germline gives CDR1 MNHEY, CDR2 SMNVEV (reference sequence). V dropped 2 bases and J dropped 4 bases, with 21 bases sitting between them. The CDR3 has 18 residues.

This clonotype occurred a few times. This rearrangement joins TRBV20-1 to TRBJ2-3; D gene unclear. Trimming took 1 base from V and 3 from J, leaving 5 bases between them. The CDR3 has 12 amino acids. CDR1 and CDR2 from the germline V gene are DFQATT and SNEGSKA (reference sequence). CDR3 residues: CSARGDTDTQYF. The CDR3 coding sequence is TGCAGTGCTAGAGGAGATACAGATACGCAGTATTTT.

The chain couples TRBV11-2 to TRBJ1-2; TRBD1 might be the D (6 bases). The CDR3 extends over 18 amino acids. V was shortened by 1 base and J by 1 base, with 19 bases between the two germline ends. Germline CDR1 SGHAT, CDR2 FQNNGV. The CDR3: CASSLGVGQRPNNYGYTF. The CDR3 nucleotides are TGTGCCAGCAGCTTAGGGGTAGGACAGCGCCCGAATAACTATGGCTACACCTTC.

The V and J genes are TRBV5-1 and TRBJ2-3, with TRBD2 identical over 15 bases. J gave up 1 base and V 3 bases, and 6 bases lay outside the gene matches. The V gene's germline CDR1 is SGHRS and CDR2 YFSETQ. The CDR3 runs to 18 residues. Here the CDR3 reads CASSSGLAGGPGTDTQYF. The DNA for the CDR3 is TGCGCCAGCAGCTCTGGACTAGCGGGAGGGCCAGGCACAGATACGCAGTATTTT.

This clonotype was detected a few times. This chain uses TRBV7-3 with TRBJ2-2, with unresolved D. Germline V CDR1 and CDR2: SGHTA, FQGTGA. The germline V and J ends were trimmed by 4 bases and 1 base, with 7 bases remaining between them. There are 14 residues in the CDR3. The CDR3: CASSYVQNTGELFF. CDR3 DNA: TGTGCCAGCAGCTATGTCCAGAACACCGGGGAGCTGTTTTTT.